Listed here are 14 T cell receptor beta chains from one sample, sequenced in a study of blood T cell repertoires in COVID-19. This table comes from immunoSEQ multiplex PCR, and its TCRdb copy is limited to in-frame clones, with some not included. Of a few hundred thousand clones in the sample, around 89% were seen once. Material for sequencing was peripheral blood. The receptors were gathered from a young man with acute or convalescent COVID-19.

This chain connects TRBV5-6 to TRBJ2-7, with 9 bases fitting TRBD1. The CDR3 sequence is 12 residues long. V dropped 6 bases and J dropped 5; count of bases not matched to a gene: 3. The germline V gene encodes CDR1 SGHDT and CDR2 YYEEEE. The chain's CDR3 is CASMDRGHEQYF. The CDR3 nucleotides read TGTGCCAGCATGGACAGGGGCCACGAGCAGTACTTC.

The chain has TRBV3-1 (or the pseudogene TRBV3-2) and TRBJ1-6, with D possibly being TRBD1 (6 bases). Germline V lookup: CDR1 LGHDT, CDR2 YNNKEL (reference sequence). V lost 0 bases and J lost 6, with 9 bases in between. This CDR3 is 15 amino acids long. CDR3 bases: TGTGCCAGCAGCCAAGATGGGGGGGCTAATTCACCCCTCCACTTT. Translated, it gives CASSQDGGANSPLHF.

CDR3 residues: CAWSVMAKEWGNTIYF. CDR3 nucleotide sequence: TGTGCCTGGAGTGTAATGGCGAAGGAGTGGGGAAACACCATATATTTT. V gene TRBV30 combines with J gene TRBJ1-3; D is unclear. V was shortened by 0 bases and J by 4 bases, with 16 bases between the two germline ends. CDR3 size: 16 residues. In germline, CDR1 is GTSNPN, CDR2 SVGIG (reference sequence). The full variable domain, its missing parts supplied by reference TRBV30 and TRBJ1-3, is SQTIHQWPATLVQPVGSPLSLECTVEGTSNPNLYWYRQAAGRGLQLLFYSVGIGQISSEVPQNLSASRPQDRQFILSSKKLLLSDSGFYLCAWSVMAKEWGNTIYFGEGSWLTVV.

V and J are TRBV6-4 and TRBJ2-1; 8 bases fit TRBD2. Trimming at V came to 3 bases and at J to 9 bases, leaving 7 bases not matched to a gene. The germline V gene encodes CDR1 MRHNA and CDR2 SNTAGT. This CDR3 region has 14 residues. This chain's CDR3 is CASSEGTSNSEQFF. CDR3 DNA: TGTGCCAGCAGTGAAGGGACTAGTAATAGTGAGCAGTTCTTC.

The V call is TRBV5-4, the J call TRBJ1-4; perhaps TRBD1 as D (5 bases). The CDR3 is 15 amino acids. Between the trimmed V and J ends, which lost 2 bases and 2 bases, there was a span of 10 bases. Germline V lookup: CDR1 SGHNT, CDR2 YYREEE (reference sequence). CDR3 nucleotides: TGTGCCAGCAGCTTTCAGGGTAGCACTAATGAAAAACTGTTTTTT. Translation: CASSFQGSTNEKLFF.

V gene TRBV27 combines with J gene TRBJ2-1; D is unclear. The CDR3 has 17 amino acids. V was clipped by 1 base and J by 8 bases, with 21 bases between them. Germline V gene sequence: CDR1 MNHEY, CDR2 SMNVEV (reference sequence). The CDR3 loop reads CASSLFPTTHLAHEQFF. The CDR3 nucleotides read TGTGCCAGCAGTTTATTTCCAACGACTCACTTGGCCCATGAGCAGTTCTTC.

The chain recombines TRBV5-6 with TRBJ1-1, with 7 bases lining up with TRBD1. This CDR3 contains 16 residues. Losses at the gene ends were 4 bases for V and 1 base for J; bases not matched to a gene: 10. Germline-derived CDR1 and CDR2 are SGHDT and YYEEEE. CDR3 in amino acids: CASSLGPGQQNTEAFF. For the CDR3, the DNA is TGTGCCAGCAGCCTGGGACCGGGACAGCAGAACACTGAAGCTTTCTTT.

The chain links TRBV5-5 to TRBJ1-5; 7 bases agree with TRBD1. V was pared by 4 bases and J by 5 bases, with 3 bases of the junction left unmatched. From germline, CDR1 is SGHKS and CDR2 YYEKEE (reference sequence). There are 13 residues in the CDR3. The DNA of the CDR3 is TGTGCCAGCAGCGTTGACAGGGATCAGCCCCAGCATTTT. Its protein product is CASSVDRDQPQHF.

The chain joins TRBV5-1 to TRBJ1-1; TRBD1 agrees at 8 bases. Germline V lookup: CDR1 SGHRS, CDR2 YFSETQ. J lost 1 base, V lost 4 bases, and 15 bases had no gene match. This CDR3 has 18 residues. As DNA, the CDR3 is TGCGCCAGCAGCAACGGACAGGGTCGTGTTTTAGCGAACACTGAAGCTTTCTTT. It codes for CASSNGQGRVLANTEAFF.

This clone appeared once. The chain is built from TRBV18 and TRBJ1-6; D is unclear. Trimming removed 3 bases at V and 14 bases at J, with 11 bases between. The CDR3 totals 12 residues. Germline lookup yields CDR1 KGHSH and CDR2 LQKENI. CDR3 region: CASSPSGFTLHF. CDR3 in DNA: TGTGCCAGCTCACCCTCGGGGTTCACCCTCCACTTT. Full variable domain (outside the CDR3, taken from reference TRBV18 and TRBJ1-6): NAGVMQNPRHLVRRRGQEARLRCSPMKGHSHVYWYRQLPEEGLKFMVYLQKENIIDESGMPKERFSAEFPKEGPSILRIQQVVRGDSAAYFCASSPSGFTLHFGNGTRLTVT.

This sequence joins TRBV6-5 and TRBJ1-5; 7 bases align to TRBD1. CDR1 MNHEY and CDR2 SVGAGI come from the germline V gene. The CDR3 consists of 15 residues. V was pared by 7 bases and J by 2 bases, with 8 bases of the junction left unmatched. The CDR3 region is CASNPDRRGNQPQHF. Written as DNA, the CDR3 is TGTGCCAGCAACCCGGACAGGAGGGGCAATCAGCCCCAGCATTTT.

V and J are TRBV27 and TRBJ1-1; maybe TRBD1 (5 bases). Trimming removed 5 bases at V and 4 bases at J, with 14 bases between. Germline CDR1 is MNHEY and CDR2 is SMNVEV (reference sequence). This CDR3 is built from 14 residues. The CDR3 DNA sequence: TGTGCCAGCAGTCCCAGGGATTCCGGCACTGAAGCTTTCTTT. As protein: CASSPRDSGTEAFF.

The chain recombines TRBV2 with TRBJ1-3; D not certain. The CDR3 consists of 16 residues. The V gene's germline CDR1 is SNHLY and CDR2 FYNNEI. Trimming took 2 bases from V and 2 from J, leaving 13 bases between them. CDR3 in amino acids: CASSELAVQTGNTIYF. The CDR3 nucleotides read TGTGCCAGCAGTGAATTGGCAGTACAAACTGGAAACACCATATATTTT.

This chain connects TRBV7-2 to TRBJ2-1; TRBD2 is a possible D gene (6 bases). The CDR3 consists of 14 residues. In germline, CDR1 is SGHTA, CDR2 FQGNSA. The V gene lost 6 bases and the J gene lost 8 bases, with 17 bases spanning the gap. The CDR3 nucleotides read TGTGCCAGCAGGGGACTCCTTACCCGACATGAGCAGTTCTTC. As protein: CASRGLLTRHEQFF.